Sequencing of this T cell receptor (beta chain) was carried out in a study of blood T cells in healthy people across ages (dated by TCRdb to about 2015). About the full investigation: Template switching captured roughly one uniquely barcoded TCR beta cDNA molecule per two T cells in model experiments. Four age groups were formed from the donors: young (average approximately 15 years), middle-aged (approximately 41), aged (about 62) and long-lived (more than 75). Using deep sequencing normalized with unique cDNA molecular identifiers, the study measured how TCR beta repertoire diversity changes with age. To avoid experimental bias, donors of different ages were spread randomly across the sequencing lanes. For two donors (one aged 18 to 30 and one aged 80 or older), the study analyzed two additional independent replicas of 1 million unique cDNA reads from the same blood draw. What the study reported, not specific to this receptor: As age increased, observed TCR beta diversity per million T cells dropped in a roughly linear way, and a significant reduction was already evident by age about 36. Compared with the aged group, the long-lived group had more naive CD4+ T cells, fewer expanded clones and increased TCR diversity, suggesting age selection. Estimates of total diversity based on one million sequenced T cells were regarded as lower bounds and as underestimates. The CMV infection status of donors was not known, potentially confounding age-related changes in expanded clonotypes. Since profiling was done on bulk unsorted PBMCs, naive and antigen-experienced compartments could not be conclusively compared. Observed TCR beta diversity correlated strongly with the percentage of naive T cells measured by flow cytometry.

This clonotype showed up just a few times. Its antigen target is currently unknown. No much larger clone exists at a distance of one base, and base qualities are not known. The library came from 5' RACE. Reads for this sample came from an Illumina HiSeq 2500. A second about 7 to 12 cycle PCR used a sample-barcoded 5' primer and a J-beta primer mix. Each TCR beta cDNA molecule received a unique molecular identifier from a template-switch 5' adaptor carrying 12 random nucleotides. At least 2.5 million CDR3-containing paired-end reads were obtained from each sample. First-strand cDNA was synthesized from all RNA with the Mint cDNA synthesis kit, primed by a TRBC-specific oligonucleotide. Following uracil-DNA glycosylase treatment, all cDNA underwent a first 18-cycle PCR with the universal primers M1SS and BC2_uni_R. The study's own analysis went as follows. Each sample was normalized by randomly selecting 1 million high-quality reads, each carrying a distinct molecular identifier. Reads sharing molecular identifiers were discarded rather than binned into consensus sequences. CDR3 identification, clonotype clustering and error correction used MiTCR with a Q25 quality threshold and the strictest error-elimination algorithm. A nonparametric unseen species model with Euler transformation was used to estimate a lower bound on total TCR beta diversity. Through fastp at Q25 and MiXCR, TCRdb rebuilt clones from the public reads, retaining in-frame beta chains. CDR3 protein duplicates are merged, each entry listing the most common genes and DNA. TCRdb, rather than the study authors, made the V and J calls. A total of 1.5 million to 1.9 million distinct CDR3 sequences appear in this sample, about 42% of them only once. Jointly, the top ten make up approximately 4.1% of the sample.

The junction shows trimming of 4 bases on V and 4 bases on J, and the gene matches do not reach 6 bases of it. Reading the germline V gene (reference sequence) gives CDR1 MNHEY and CDR2 SMNVEV. From cysteine to phenylalanine, the CDR3 is 15 amino acids long. The sequence is cut down to CDR3 DNA, 45 bases in frame from base 1. The donors were some 39 Caucasian individuals from Russia, aged roughly 6 to 90 years, who were systemically healthy. Each donor gave around 9 milliliters of peripheral blood, collected into EDTA-treated Vacutainer tubes. Ficoll-Paque density-gradient centrifugation was used to isolate PBMCs, with at least 6.5 million per sample. Trizol reagent was used to extract total RNA from the PBMCs, yielding at least 5.5 micrograms per sample. For every donor, flow cytometry on a PBMC aliquot measured the percentage of naive CD45RAhigh/CD27high T cells.

This clonotype originated in a woman aged 18-30 years in good health. The specimen was blood. The sequence is built from TRBV27 and TRBJ1-1; a stretch of 10 junction bases matches TRBD1. For the CDR3, the sequence is CASSSRTGGSTEAFF. The nucleotide sequence is given as TGTGCCAGCAGTTCCAGGACAGGGGGGAGCACTGAAGCTTTCTTT.